Listed below are T cell receptor beta chains from one sample, sequenced in a study of cytomegalovirus exposure and HLA in healthy donors. Some clones are missing from TCRdb's copy, which holds only in-frame ones; the method was immunoSEQ multiplex PCR. This table holds approximately 80,000 clones. Sequenced: PBMCs. The receptors stem from a woman in her thirties in good health and CMV-seronegative. Both conserved end residues are part of each CDR3.

v_gene	j_gene	CDR3aa
TRBV7-9	TRBJ1-1	CASSQDNLPEAFF
TRBV6-1	TRBJ1-5	CASRGGQGRNQPQHF
TRBV4-1	TRBJ2-7	CASSQDVAGGYKYF
TRBV6-6	TRBJ2-1	CASSYQTSSEQFF
TRBV6-1	TRBJ2-2	CASKIGTGNTGELFF
TRBV7-9	TRBJ2-3	CASSLTTQGDTQYF
TRBV7-2	NA	CASSSMDTYEQYF
TRBV6-5	TRBJ2-7	CASSIKVGPYEQYF
TRBV19	TRBJ2-7	CASSTGQGAYEQYF
TRBV7-9	TRBJ1-4	CASSPGGQSGKLFF
TRBV20-1	TRBJ1-2	CSAGGTPGSTF
TRBV11-2	NA	CASSHSSGRYEQYF
TRBV15	TRBJ2-6	CATSRDPPSGANVLTF
TRBV9	TRBJ2-1	CASSVAGGNNEQFF
TRBV5-6	TRBJ2-5	CASSSAGRQGRTQYF
TRBV9	TRBJ2-1	CASSAFSAGPDNEQFF
TRBV6-1	TRBJ1-6	CASSGKQGSVPGAPLHF
TRBV6-1	TRBJ1-2	CASSEGRQDGYGYTF
TRBV6-1	TRBJ1-2	CATREGDGYTF
TRBV7-9	TRBJ1-1	CASSRDRPGTEAFF
TRBV28	TRBJ1-5	CASSFGQGTQPQHF
TRBV19	TRBJ1-1	CASSIADEAFF
TRBV5-3	TRBJ2-2	CARSLDHGTPPNTGELFF
TRBV11-1	TRBJ2-7	CASSAGQVDEQYF
TRBV6-1	TRBJ2-7	CASKRTDKFYEQYF
TRBV18	TRBJ2-7	CASSKGNYEQYF
TRBV13	TRBJ1-2	CASSLGGGAYGYTF
TRBV19	TRBJ2-1	CASSRGSSYNEQFF
TRBV6-5	TRBJ2-2	CASRLTGGATGELFF
TRBV4-2	TRBJ1-2	CASSQEDRGLDGYTF
TRBV30	TRBJ2-2	CAWSVTLGNTGELFF
TRBV19	TRBJ1-1	CASSTSLNTEAFF
TRBV6-1	TRBJ1-2	CASRTGNYGYTF
TRBV5-8	TRBJ1-5	CASSSIAGQGRQPQHF